The clone carrying this T cell receptor (beta chain) was found a few times. Its antigen is still unknown. The authors ran a second PCR of 7 to 11 cycles using a sample-barcoded 5' primer and a J-beta primer mix. TCRdb re-called the 5' RACE reads through MiXCR, storing one row per CDR3 protein. The sample comprises 750,000 to 850,000 distinct CDR3 sequences, roughly 25% of which are singletons, and roughly 3.8% rests with the top ten. The record originates from a study of blood T cells in healthy people across ages. The study, taken as a whole, reports: Fewer expanded clones and more diversity marked long-lived versus aged donors.

These data were also reused for a study on T cells of mothers and their children.

The sequence derives from a boy aged 10-17 years in good health. Sequencing used blood.

The CDR3 DNA sequence: TGTGCCAGCAGTTACGATGGACAGGGTCGGACCAATACCTACTACGAGCAGTACTTC. This translates into CASSYDGQGRTNTYYEQYF. The chain employs TRBV6-2 or TRBV6-3 and TRBJ2-7, with 8 bases lining up with TRBD1. V shed 2 bases and J 3 bases; nucleotides not matched to a gene: 18. CDR3 length: 19 amino acids. Germline CDR1 reads MNHEY; CDR2 reads SVGEGT.